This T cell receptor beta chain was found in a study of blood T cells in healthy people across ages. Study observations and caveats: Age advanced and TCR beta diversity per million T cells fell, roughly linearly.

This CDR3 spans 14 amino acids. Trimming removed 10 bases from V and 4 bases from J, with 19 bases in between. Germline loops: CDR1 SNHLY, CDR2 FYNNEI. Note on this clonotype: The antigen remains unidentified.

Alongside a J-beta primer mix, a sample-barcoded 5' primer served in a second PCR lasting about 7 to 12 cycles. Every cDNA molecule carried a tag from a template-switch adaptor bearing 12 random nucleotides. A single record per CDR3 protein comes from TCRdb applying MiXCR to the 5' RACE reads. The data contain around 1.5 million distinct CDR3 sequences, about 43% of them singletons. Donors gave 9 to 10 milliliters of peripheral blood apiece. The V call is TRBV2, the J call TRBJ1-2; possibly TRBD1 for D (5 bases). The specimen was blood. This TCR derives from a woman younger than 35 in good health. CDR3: CAIIPQGAPYGYTF. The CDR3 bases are TGTGCCATCATCCCCCAAGGGGCCCCCTATGGCTACACCTTC.